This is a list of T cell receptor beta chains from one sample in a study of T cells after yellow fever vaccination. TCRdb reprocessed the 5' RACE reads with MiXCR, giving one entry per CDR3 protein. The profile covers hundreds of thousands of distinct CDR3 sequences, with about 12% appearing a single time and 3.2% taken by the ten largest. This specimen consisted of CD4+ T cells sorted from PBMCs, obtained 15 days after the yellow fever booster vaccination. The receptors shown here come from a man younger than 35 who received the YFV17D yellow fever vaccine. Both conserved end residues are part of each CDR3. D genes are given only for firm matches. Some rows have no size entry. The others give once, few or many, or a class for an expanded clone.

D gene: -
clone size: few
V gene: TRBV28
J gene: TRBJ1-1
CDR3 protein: CASSTTFLGGLDTEAFF
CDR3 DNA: TGTGCCAGCAGTACCACGTTCTTGGGGGGTTTGGACACTGAAGCTTTCTTT

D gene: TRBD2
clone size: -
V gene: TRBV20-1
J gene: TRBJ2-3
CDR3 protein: CSARIAGVEDTQYF
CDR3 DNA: TGCAGTGCTAGAATAGCGGGGGTAGAAGATACGCAGTATTTT

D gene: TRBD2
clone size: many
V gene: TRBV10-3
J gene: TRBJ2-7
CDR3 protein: CAISEGLATTYEQYF
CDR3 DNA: TGTGCCATCAGCGAGGGACTAGCGACGACCTACGAGCAGTACTTC

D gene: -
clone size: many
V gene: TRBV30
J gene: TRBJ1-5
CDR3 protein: CAWSGGMSGQPQHF
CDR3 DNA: TGTGCCTGGAGTGGCGGGATGTCCGGCCAGCCCCAGCATTTT

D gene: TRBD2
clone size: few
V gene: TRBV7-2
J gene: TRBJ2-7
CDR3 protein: CASSLRGGREYEQYF
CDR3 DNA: TGTGCCAGCAGCTTGAGAGGTGGGAGGGAATACGAGCAGTACTTC

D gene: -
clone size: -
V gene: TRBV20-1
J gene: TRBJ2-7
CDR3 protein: CSALREATFYEQYF
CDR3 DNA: TGCAGTGCTCTAAGGGAGGCGACCTTTTACGAGCAGTACTTC

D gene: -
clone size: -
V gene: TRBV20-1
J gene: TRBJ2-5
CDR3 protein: CSARSAQTTQYF
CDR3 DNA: TGCAGTGCTAGATCCGCCCAGACAACCCAGTACTTC

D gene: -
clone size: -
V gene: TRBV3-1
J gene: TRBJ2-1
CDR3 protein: CASSQEIPGGGDEQFF
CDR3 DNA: TGTGCCAGCAGCCAAGAAATTCCTGGGGGCGGGGATGAGCAGTTCTTC

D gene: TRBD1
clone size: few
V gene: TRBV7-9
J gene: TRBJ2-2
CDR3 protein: CASGPQGVNTGELFF
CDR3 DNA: TGTGCCAGCGGTCCTCAGGGGGTGAACACCGGGGAGCTGTTTTTT

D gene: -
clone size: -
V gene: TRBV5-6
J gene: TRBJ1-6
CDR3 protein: CASSTGFPPLHF
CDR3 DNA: TGTGCCAGCAGCACTGGGTTTCCTCCCCTCCACTTT

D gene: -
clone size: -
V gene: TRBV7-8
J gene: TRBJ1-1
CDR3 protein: CASSSRGGHTEAFF
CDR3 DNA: TGTGCCAGCAGCTCCCGGGGGGGACACACTGAAGCTTTCTTT

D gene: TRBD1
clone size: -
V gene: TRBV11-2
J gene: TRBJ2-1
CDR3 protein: CASSLSSGGNEQFF
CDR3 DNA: TGTGCCAGCAGCCTGTCGTCAGGGGGCAATGAGCAGTTCTTC

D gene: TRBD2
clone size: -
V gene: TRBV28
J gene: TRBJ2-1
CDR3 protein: CASRGTSWNEQFF
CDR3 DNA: TGTGCCAGCAGAGGGACTAGTTGGAATGAGCAGTTCTTC

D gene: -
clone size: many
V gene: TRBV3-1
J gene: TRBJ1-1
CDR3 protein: CASSQEQRTEAFF
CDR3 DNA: TGTGCCAGCAGCCAAGAGCAGCGCACTGAAGCTTTCTTT

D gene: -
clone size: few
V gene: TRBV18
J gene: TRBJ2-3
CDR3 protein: CASSPNDFTDTQYF
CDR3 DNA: TGTGCCAGCTCACCAAACGACTTCACAGATACGCAGTATTTT

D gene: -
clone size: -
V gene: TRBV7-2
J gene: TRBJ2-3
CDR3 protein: CASSVGSPTLGTQYF
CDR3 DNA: TGTGCCAGCAGCGTCGGGTCCCCAACCTTAGGTACGCAGTATTTT

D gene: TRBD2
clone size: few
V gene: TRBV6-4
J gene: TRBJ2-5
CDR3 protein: CASSDSVSGGLQETQYF
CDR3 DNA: TGTGCCAGCAGTGACTCGGTTAGCGGGGGGTTACAAGAGACCCAGTACTTC

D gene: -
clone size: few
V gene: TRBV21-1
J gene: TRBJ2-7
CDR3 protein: CASSKAGDRGPYEQYF
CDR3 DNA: TGTGCCAGCAGCAAAGCGGGCGACAGGGGTCCCTACGAGCAGTACTTC

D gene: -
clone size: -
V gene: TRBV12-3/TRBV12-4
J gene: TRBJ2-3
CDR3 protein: CASSLQGDSTDKQYF
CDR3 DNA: TGTGCCAGCAGTTTACAGGGCGATAGCACAGATAAGCAGTATTTT

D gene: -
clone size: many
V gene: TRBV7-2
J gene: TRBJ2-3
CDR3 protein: CASSLGNGDTQYF
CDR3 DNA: TGTGCCAGCAGCTTAGGGAACGGGGATACGCAGTATTTT

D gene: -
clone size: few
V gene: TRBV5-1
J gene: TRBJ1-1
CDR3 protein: CASSLEPGGTEAFF
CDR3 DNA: TGCGCCAGCAGCTTGGAGCCTGGGGGCACTGAAGCTTTCTTT

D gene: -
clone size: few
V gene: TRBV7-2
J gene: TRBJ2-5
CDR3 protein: CASSYRAETQYF
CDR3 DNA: TGTGCCAGCAGTTACAGGGCGGAGACCCAGTACTTC

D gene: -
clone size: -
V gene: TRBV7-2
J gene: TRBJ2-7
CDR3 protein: CASSTQQGNEQYF
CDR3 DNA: TGTGCCAGCAGCACGCAACAGGGAAACGAGCAGTACTTC

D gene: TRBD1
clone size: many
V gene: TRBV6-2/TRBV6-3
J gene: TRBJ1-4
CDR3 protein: CASTGQGNEKLFF
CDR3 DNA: TGTGCCAGCACGGGACAGGGAAATGAAAAACTGTTTTTT

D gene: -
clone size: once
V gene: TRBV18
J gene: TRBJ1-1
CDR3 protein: CASSPEHLNTEAFF
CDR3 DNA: TGTGCCAGCTCACCAGAACACCTGAACACTGAAGCTTTCTTT

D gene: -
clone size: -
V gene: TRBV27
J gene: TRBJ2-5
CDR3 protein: CASSLRGGVGLQETQYF
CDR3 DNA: TGTGCCAGCAGTTTAAGGGGCGGGGTGGGGTTACAAGAGACCCAGTACTTC

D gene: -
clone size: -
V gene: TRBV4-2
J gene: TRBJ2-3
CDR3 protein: CASSPGDRTDTQYF
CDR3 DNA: TGTGCCAGCAGCCCAGGTGATCGCACAGATACGCAGTATTTT

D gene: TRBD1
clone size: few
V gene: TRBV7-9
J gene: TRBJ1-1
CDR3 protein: CASRPGQGGVGTEAFF
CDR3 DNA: TGTGCCAGCAGACCCGGACAGGGGGGTGTGGGCACTGAAGCTTTCTTT

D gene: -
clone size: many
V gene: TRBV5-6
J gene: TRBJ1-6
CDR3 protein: CASSGPAGTNSPLHF
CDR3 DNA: TGTGCCAGCAGCGGGCCGGCAGGGACCAATTCACCCCTCCACTTT

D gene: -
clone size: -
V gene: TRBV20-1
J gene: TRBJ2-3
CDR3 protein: CSARDSWGDTQYF
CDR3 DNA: TGCAGTGCTAGAGATTCGTGGGGCGATACGCAGTATTTT

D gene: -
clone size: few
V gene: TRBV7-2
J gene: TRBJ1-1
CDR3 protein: CASSPGGGATEAFF
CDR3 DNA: TGTGCCAGCAGCCCAGGTGGAGGGGCCACTGAAGCTTTCTTT

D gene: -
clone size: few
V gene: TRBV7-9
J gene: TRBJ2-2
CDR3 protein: CASSHRVPNTGELFF
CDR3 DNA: TGTGCCAGCTCCCATAGGGTCCCTAACACCGGGGAGCTGTTTTTT

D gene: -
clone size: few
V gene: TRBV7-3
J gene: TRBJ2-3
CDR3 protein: CASSLFPGGTDTQYF
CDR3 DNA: TGTGCCAGCAGCTTATTTCCGGGGGGCACAGATACGCAGTATTTT

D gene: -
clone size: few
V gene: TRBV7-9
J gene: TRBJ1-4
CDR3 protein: CASSLQSGREKLFF
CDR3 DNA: TGTGCCAGCAGCCTACAGTCCGGGAGGGAAAAACTGTTTTTT

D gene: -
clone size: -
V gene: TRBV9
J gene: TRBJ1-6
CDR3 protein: CASSVVGRGNSPLHF
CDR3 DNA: TGTGCCAGCAGCGTAGTGGGCAGGGGTAATTCACCCCTCCACTTT

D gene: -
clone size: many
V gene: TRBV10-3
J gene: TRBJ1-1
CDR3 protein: CAAQASLNTEAFF
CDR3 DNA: TGTGCCGCGCAGGCCAGTTTGAACACTGAAGCTTTCTTT

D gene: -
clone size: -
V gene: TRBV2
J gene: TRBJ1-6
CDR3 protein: CASRADNSPLHF
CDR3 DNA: TGTGCCAGCAGGGCAGATAATTCACCCCTCCACTTT

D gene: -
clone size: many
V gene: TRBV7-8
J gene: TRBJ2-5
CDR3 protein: CASSHLETQYF
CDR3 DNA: TGTGCCAGCAGCCACTTAGAGACCCAGTACTTC

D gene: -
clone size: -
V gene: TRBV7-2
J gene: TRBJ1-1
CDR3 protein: CASSKMGQVNTEAFF
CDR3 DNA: TGTGCCAGCAGCAAGATGGGTCAAGTGAACACTGAAGCTTTCTTT

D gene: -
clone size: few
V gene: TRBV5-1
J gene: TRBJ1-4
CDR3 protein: CASSTGTSNEKLFF
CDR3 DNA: TGCGCCAGCAGCACCGGGACAAGTAATGAAAAACTGTTTTTT

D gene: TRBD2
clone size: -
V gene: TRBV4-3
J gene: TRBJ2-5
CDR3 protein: CASSHGGGLAVRETQYF
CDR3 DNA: TGCGCCAGCAGCCACGGGGGGGGACTAGCTGTTCGGGAGACCCAGTACTTC

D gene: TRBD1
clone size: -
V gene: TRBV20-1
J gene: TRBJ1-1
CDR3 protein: CSARPTGLGTEAFF
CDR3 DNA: TGCAGTGCTAGGCCGACAGGGCTCGGCACTGAAGCTTTCTTT

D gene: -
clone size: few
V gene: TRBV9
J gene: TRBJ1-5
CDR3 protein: CASSRTGQHDQPQHF
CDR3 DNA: TGTGCCAGCAGCCGAACAGGACAGCACGATCAGCCCCAGCATTTT

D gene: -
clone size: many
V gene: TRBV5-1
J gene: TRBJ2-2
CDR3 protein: CASSSGGTDPGELFF
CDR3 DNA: TGCGCCAGCAGCTCGGGAGGGACAGACCCCGGGGAGCTGTTTTTT

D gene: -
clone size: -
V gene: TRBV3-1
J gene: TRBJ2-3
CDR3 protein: CASSQGRRTDTQYF
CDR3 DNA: TGTGCCAGCAGCCAGGGCAGGAGGACAGATACGCAGTATTTT

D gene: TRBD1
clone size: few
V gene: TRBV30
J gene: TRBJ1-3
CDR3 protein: CAWGQGSSGNTIYF
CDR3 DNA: TGTGCCTGGGGACAGGGGTCTTCTGGAAACACCATATATTTT

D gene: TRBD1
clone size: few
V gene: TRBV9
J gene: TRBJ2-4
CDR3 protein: CASSSTTGGKSKNIQYF
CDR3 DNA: TGTGCCAGCAGTTCAACGACAGGGGGAAAATCGAAAAACATTCAGTACTTC

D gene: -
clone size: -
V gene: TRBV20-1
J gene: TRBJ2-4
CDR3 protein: CSANNRDKNIQYF
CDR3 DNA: TGCAGTGCTAACAACAGGGACAAAAACATTCAGTACTTC

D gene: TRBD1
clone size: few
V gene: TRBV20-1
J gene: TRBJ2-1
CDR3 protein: CSEQGYYNEQFF
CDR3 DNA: TGCAGTGAACAGGGGTACTACAATGAGCAGTTCTTC

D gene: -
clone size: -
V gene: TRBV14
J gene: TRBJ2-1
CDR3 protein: CASSQERPRGLNEQFF
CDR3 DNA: TGTGCCAGCAGCCAAGAGAGGCCCCGAGGGCTTAATGAGCAGTTCTTC

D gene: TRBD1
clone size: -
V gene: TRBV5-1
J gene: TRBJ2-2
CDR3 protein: CASTQGAVTGELFF
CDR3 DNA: TGCGCCAGTACCCAGGGGGCTGTGACCGGGGAGCTGTTTTTT

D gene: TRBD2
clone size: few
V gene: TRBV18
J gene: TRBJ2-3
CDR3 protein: CASSPPTAGLNTQYF
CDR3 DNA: TGTGCCAGCTCACCCCCCACAGCGGGGTTAAATACGCAGTATTTT

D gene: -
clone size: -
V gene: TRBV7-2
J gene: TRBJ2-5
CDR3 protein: CASSQKETQYF
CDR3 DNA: TGTGCCAGCAGCCAGAAAGAGACCCAGTACTTC

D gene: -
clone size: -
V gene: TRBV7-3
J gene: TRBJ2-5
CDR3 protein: CASSRESPNSPGETQYF
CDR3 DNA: TGTGCCAGCAGCCGAGAAAGCCCCAATTCACCGGGGGAGACCCAGTACTTC

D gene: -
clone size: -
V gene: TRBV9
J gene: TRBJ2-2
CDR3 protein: CASSVVAQLHGELFF
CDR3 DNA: TGTGCCAGCAGCGTAGTAGCACAACTACACGGGGAGCTGTTTTTT

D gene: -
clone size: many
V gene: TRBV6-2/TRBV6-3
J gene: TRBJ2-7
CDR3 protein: CASERGSPSYEQYF
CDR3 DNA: TGTGCCAGCGAGCGCGGCTCCCCCTCCTACGAGCAGTACTTC

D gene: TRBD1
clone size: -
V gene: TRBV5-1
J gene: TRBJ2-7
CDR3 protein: CASSPDRGAQYF
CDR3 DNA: TGCGCCAGCAGCCCCGACAGGGGGGCGCAGTACTTC

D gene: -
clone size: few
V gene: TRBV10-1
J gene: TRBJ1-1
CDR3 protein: CASSDGGGNTEAFF
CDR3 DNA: TGCGCCAGCAGTGACGGGGGAGGAAACACTGAAGCTTTCTTT

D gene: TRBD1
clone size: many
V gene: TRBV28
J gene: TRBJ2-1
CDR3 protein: CASSFPGQAHNEQFF
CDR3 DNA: TGTGCCAGCAGTTTCCCGGGACAGGCCCACAATGAGCAGTTCTTC